This TCR beta chain was found in a study of cytomegalovirus exposure and HLA in healthy donors. Notes on this clone: Its specificity is not known.

Points from the study as a whole: Most TCR sequences showed up rarely, but some public TCRs showed up in many donors. As was reported, the classifier diagnosed cytomegalovirus status with high specificity and sensitivity.

Trimming left V 6 bases short and J 0 bases short, with 15 bases between. CDR1 MNHEY and CDR2 SVGAGI come from the germline V gene. The CDR3 is made up of 15 amino acids. Method: immunoSEQ multiplex PCR; TCRdb's copy keeps in-frame clones and lacks some. The sample records around 300,000 clones, approximately 91% being singletons. This TCR was sampled from a young man in good health and CMV-seronegative. The V and J genes are TRBV6-5 and TRBJ2-7; no reliable D call. Sample: PBMCs. The chain's CDR3 is CASSKMGSSSYEQYF. In DNA, the CDR3 is TGTGCCAGCAGCAAGATGGGCAGTAGCTCCTACGAGCAGTACTTC.